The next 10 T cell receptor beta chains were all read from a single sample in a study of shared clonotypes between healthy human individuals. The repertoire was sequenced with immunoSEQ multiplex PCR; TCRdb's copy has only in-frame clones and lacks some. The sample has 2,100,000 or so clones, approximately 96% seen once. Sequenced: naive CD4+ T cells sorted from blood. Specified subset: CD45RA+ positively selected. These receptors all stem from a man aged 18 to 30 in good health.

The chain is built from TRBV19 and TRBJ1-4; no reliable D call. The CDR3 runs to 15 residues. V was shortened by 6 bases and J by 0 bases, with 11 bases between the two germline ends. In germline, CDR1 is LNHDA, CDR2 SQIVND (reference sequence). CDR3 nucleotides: TGTGCCAGTAGCCCAGGTGTATCAACTAATGAAAAACTGTTTTTT. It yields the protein CASSPGVSTNEKLFF.

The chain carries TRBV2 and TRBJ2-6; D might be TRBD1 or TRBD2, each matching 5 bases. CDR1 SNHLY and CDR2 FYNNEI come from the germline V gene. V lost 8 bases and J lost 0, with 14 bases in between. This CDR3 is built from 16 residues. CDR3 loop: CASVPGRSSGANVLTF. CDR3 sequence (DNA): TGTGCCAGCGTTCCGGGACGGAGCTCTGGGGCCAACGTCCTGACTTTC. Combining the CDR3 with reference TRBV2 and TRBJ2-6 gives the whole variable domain EPEVTQTPSHQVTQMGQEVILRCVPISNHLYFYWYRQILGQKVEFLVSFYNNEISEKSEIFDDQFSVERPDGSNFTLKIRSTKLEDSAMYFCASVPGRSSGANVLTFGAGSRLTVL.

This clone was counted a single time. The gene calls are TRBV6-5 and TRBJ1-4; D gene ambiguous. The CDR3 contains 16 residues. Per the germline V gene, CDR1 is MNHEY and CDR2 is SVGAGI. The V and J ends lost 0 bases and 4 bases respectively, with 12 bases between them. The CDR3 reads CASSYSTHGFNEKLFF. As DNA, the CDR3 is TGTGCCAGCAGTTACTCGACTCACGGCTTTAATGAAAAACTGTTTTTT.

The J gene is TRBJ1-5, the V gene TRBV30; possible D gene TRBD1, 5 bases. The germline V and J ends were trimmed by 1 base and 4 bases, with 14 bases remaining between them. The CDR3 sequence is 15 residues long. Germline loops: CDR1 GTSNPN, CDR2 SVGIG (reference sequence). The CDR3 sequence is CAWSEGMGGNQPQHF. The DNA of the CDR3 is TGTGCCTGGAGTGAGGGGATGGGGGGAAATCAGCCCCAGCATTTT.

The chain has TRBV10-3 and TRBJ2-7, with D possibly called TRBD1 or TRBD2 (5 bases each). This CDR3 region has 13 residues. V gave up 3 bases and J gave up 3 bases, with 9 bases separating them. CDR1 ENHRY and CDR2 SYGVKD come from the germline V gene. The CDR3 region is CAISDREYYEQYF. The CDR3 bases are TGTGCCATCAGTGACAGGGAGTACTACGAGCAGTACTTC.

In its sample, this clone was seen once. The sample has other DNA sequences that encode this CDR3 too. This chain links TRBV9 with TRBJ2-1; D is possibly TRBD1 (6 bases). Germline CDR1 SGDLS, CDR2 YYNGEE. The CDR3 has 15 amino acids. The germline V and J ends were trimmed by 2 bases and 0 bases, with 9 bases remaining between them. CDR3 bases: TGTGCCAGCAGCGTGGGCAGGGGCTCCTACAATGAGCAGTTCTTC. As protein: CASSVGRGSYNEQFF.

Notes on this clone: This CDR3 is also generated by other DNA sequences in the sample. DNA of the CDR3: TGTGCCAGCAGTAGAGGACAGAGCACAGATACGCAGTATTTT. Protein product: CASSRGQSTDTQYF. The chain joins TRBV6-5 to TRBJ2-3, with a tentative D call TRBD1 (6 bases). The CDR3 is 14 residues long. The V end was cut by 5 bases, the J end by 0 bases, with 9 bases between. Germline V gene data show CDR1 as MNHEY and CDR2 as SVGAGI.

The CDR3 loop reads CASSPRLAGDINEQFF. The CDR3 DNA is TGTGCCAGCTCACCCCGACTAGCGGGAGACATCAATGAGCAGTTCTTC. The chain uses TRBV18 and TRBJ2-1; the match to TRBD2 covers 12 bases. CDR3 size: 16 residues. Germline-derived CDR1 and CDR2 are KGHSH and LQKENI. V gave up 3 bases and J gave up 6 bases; unmatched junction bases: 6. The full variable domain, its missing parts supplied by reference TRBV18 and TRBJ2-1, is NAGVMQNPRHLVRRRGQEARLRCSPMKGHSHVYWYRQLPEEGLKFMVYLQKENIIDESGMPKERFSAEFPKEGPSILRIQQVVRGDSAAYFCASSPRLAGDINEQFFGPGTRLTVL.

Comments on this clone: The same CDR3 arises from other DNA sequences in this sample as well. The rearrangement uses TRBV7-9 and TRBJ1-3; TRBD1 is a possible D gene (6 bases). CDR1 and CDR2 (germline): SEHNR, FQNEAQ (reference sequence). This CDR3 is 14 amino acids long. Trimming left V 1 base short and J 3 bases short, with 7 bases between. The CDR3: CASSLVGGGNTIYF. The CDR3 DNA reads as TGTGCCAGCAGCTTAGTAGGGGGTGGAAACACCATATATTTT.

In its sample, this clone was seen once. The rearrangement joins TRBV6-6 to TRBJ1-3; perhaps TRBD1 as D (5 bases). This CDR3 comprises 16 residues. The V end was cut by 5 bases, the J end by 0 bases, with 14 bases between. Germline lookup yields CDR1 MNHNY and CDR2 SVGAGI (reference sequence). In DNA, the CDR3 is TGTGCCAGCAGTCCCCTCGGGGGAGCCTCTGGAAACACCATATATTTT. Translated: CASSPLGGASGNTIYF.